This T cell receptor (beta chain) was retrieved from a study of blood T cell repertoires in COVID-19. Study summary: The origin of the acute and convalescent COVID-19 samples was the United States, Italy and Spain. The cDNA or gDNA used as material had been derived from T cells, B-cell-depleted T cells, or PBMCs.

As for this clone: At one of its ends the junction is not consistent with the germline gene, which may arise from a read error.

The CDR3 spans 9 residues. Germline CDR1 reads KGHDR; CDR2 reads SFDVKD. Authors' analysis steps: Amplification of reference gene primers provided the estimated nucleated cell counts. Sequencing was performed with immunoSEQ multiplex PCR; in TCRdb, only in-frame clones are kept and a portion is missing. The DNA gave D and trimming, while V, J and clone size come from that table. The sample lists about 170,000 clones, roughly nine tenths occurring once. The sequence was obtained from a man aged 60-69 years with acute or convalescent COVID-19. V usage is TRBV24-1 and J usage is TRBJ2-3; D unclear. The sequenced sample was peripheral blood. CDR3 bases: TGTGCCACCAGTGATTTCTGGCATTTT. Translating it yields CATSDFWHF.